The T cell receptor beta chain under discussion was sequenced for a study of blood T cell repertoires in COVID-19. At the level of the study: Acute and convalescent COVID-19 samples came from the United States, Italy and Spain. PBMCs, B-cell-depleted T cells, or T cells were the source of the cDNA or gDNA that made up the material.

Original processing methods: The assay estimated nucleated cells by amplifying reference gene primers. Assay: immunoSEQ multiplex PCR; the TCRdb copy retains only in-frame clones and omits some. Clonal size and the V and J genes are those of that table, whereas D and trimming came from the DNA. The sample has about 300,000 clones; about 82% are singletons. The germline gives CDR1 SEHNR, CDR2 FQNEAQ (reference sequence). This CDR3 contains 14 residues. The V and J ends lost 5 bases and 14 bases, in that order; junction bases with no gene match: 11. The rearrangement uses TRBV7-9 and TRBJ1-6, with 8 bases aligning to TRBD1. The clonotype was recovered from a woman in her forties or fifties with acute or convalescent COVID-19. The sequenced sample consisted of peripheral blood. The CDR3 region has the DNA TGTGCCAGCAGCCTAGGACAGGGTAGGGGCACCCTCCACTTT. Translated: CASSLGQGRGTLHF.